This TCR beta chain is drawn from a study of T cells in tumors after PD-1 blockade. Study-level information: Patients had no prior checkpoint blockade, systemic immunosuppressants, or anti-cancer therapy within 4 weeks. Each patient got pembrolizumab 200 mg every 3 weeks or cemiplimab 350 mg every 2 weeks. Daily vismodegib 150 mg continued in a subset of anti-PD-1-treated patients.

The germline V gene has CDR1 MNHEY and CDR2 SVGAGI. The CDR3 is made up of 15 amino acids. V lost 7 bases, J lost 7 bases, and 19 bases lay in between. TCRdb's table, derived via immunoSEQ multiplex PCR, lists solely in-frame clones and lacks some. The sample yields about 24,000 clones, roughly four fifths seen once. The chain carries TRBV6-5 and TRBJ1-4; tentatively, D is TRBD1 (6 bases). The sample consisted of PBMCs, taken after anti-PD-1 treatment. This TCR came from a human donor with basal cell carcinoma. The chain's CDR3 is CASNGGHGGSEKLFF. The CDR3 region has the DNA TGTGCCAGCAACGGGGGGCACGGCGGAAGTGAAAAACTGTTTTTT.